Shown below are 22 T cell receptor beta chains from a single sample sequenced in a study of immune reconstitution after stem cell transplant in scleroderma. TCRdb used MiXCR to reprocess the RT-PCR reads, holding one entry per CDR3 protein. The table shows 1,500 to 2,000 distinct CDR3 sequences, with 8.5% to 10% occurring only once. Sample collection was performed before or after autologous hematopoietic stem cell transplantation (not recorded which). These receptors all come from a female donor with systemic sclerosis.

In this sample, this clonotype is medium-sized. The chain couples TRBV7-2 to TRBJ2-3; TRBD2 is a possible D gene (7 bases). Germline assignment: CDR1 SGHTA and CDR2 FQGNSA. The CDR3 contains 17 residues. V lost 2 bases and J 1 base, leaving 16 bases between the germline ends. The CDR3, as DNA: TGTGCCAGCAGCTTAAGATTTGCGGGGGCCGGCACAGATACGCAGTATTTT. The encoded protein is CASSLRFAGAGTDTQYF.

By share, this clonotype counts as large (0.1 to 1%). The CDR3 region has the DNA TGCAGTGCTCCCTCACTCCTAGCGGGAGATAGGAATGAGCAGTTCTTC. Its protein is CSAPSLLAGDRNEQFF. The chain recombines TRBV20-1 with TRBJ2-1, with 10 positions matching TRBD2. V was clipped by 5 bases and J by 7 bases; unmatched bases: 14. Germline loops: CDR1 DFQATT, CDR2 SNEGSKA (reference sequence). The CDR3 has 16 residues.

This clonotype is deemed medium-sized. The rearrangement links TRBV15 to TRBJ2-1; perhaps TRBD2 as D (5 bases). Trimming removed 0 bases at V and 10 bases at J, with 16 bases between. Germline CDR1 reads LNHNV; CDR2 reads YYDKDF (reference sequence). The CDR3 length is 15 residues. As DNA, the CDR3 is TGTGCCACCAGCAGAGAATGGGCTAGTCGGGAAGAGCAGTTCTTC. Amino acids: CATSREWASREEQFF. Supplemented by reference TRBV15 and TRBJ2-1, the full variable domain reads DAMVIQNPRYQVTQFGKPVTLSCSQTLNHNVMYWYQQKSSQAPKLLFHYYDKDFNNEADTPDNFQSRRPNTSFCFLDIRSPGLGDTAMYLCATSREWASREEQFFGPGTRLTVL.

As to this clonotype: A much larger clone is a single base away; this may be a read error. This chain joins TRBV6-1 and TRBJ2-7; 12 positions match TRBD2. This CDR3 is 16 amino acids long. The junction had 14 bases not matched to a gene; V was cut back by 5 bases and J by 9 bases. Germline loops: CDR1 MNHNS, CDR2 SASEGT. The CDR3 region is CASSHGLAGPGGGQYF. Written as DNA, the CDR3 is TGTGCCAGCAGTCACGGACTAGCGGGGCCTGGTGGTGGGCAGTACTTC.

This clonotype was seen more than once but under ten times. The rearrangement joins TRBV20-1 to TRBJ2-1; a possible D gene is TRBD2 (5 bases). The CDR3 spans 16 residues. Germline assignment: CDR1 DFQATT and CDR2 SNEGSKA (reference sequence). Deletions cut 0 bases from V and 0 bases from J, with 12 bases between. CDR3 coding DNA: TGCAGTGCTAGAGATCCCCGAGGGAGCTCCTACAATGAGCAGTTCTTC. This codes for CSARDPRGSSYNEQFF.

This clonotype was observed a handful of times. The chain recombines TRBV3-1 with TRBJ1-1; 9 bases fit TRBD1. V lost 1 base and J lost 0; bases outside the gene matches: 9. The CDR3 is 18 residues long. The germline CDR1 and CDR2 sequences are LGHDT and YNNKEL (reference sequence). CDR3 in amino acids: CASSQVRGGQGMNTEAFF. CDR3 coding DNA: TGTGCCAGCAGCCAAGTTCGAGGGGGACAGGGCATGAACACTGAAGCTTTCTTT.

This clonotype is judged medium-sized. This rearrangement joins TRBV20-1 to TRBJ2-1; 8 bases match TRBD1. Germline V lookup: CDR1 DFQATT, CDR2 SNEGSKA (reference sequence). V gave up 5 bases and J gave up 5 bases; unmatched junction bases: 8. The CDR3 spans 14 residues. Here the CDR3 reads CSAGPGGFDNEQFF. The CDR3, as DNA: TGCAGTGCTGGACCAGGGGGCTTCGACAATGAGCAGTTCTTC.

This clonotype is large (0.1 to 1%) within its sample. This chain connects TRBV4-3 to TRBJ2-3, with no clear D. This CDR3 comprises 12 residues. Deletions cut 0 bases from V and 5 bases from J, with 3 bases between. CDR1 LGHNA and CDR2 YSLEER come from the germline V gene. The CDR3, as DNA: TGCGCCAGCAGCCAAGAAGGAGATACGCAGTATTTT. The encoded protein is CASSQEGDTQYF.

By its share, this clonotype is medium-sized. The chain recombines TRBV10-3 with TRBJ2-5; D uncertain. The CDR3 covers 11 residues. Germline lookup yields CDR1 ENHRY and CDR2 SYGVKD. The V and J ends lost 10 bases and 5 bases respectively, with 11 bases between them. The CDR3 reads CATKGEETQYF. CDR3 nucleotide sequence: TGTGCCACCAAAGGAGAGGAGACCCAGTACTTC.

The chain links TRBV6-2 or TRBV6-3 to TRBJ2-2; D is possibly TRBD1 (6 bases). This CDR3 contains 15 residues. CDR1 and CDR2 from the germline V gene are MNHEY and SVGEGT. V was clipped by 8 bases and J by 2 bases, with 15 bases between them. CDR3 loop: CASELAGANTGELFF. The CDR3 region has the DNA TGTGCCAGCGAGCTAGCAGGGGCCAACACCGGGGAGCTGTTTTTT.

This clonotype has at least ten counts. The chain carries TRBV6-5 and TRBJ2-7; D perhaps matches TRBD1 (5 bases). The CDR3 has 15 amino acids. Germline V CDR1 and CDR2: MNHEY, SVGAGI. V was shortened by 0 bases and J by 5 bases, with 14 bases between the two germline ends. CDR3 in DNA: TGTGCCAGCAGTTACTCGAGGCAGGGCACGCACGAGCAGTACTTC. Protein sequence: CASSYSRQGTHEQYF.

Judged by abundance, this clonotype is medium-sized. The gene calls are TRBV20-1 and TRBJ1-2, with 8 nucleotides matching TRBD1. Germline V lookup: CDR1 DFQATT, CDR2 SNEGSKA (reference sequence). J gave up 4 bases and V 0 bases, and 10 bases lay outside the gene matches. This CDR3 spans 16 amino acids. This chain's CDR3 is CSARDGGTGLLYGYTF. DNA for the CDR3: TGCAGTGCTAGAGATGGAGGGACAGGACTACTCTATGGCTACACCTTC.

Within the sample, this clonotype is large. The gene calls are TRBV7-2 and TRBJ1-1; perhaps TRBD1 as D (6 bases). This CDR3 is 14 amino acids long. Germline CDR1 and CDR2: SGHTA and FQGNSA. The ends were cut back, 4 bases at V and 1 base at J, with 10 bases in the middle. CDR3 DNA sequence: TGTGCCAGCAGCTCGGGACACTCGAACACTGAAGCTTTCTTT. Its translation is CASSSGHSNTEAFF.

By share, this clonotype counts as medium-sized. The V call is TRBV20-1, the J call TRBJ2-1; D gene unclear. The CDR3 spans 13 residues. CDR1 is DFQATT, CDR2 SNEGSKA, per germline (reference sequence). Trimming pared 3 bases from V and 8 bases from J, leaving 14 bases between. The CDR3 loop is CSASLDGYDEQFF. CDR3 DNA sequence: TGCAGTGCTAGCTTAGACGGTTACGATGAGCAGTTCTTC.

This clonotype counts as medium-sized. The CDR3 DNA sequence: TGTGCCAGCAGTTACTCGAGGCTAGCGGGGTATACGCAGTATTTT. It codes for CASSYSRLAGYTQYF. The chain employs TRBV6-5 and TRBJ2-3; 9 nucleotides align to TRBD2. Germline-derived CDR1 and CDR2 are MNHEY and SVGAGI. V gave up 0 bases and J gave up 7 bases; unmatched junction bases: 5. CDR3 length equals 15 residues.

This clonotype is judged large (0.1 to 1%). The V call is TRBV6-2 or TRBV6-3, the J call TRBJ2-3; 8 bases match TRBD2. V lost 8 bases to trimming and J lost 2 bases; unmatched junction nucleotides: 6. The CDR3 runs 14 residues. The germline CDR1 and CDR2 sequences are MNHEY and SVGEGT. The CDR3 loop is CASGTSGPTDTQYF. Written as DNA, the CDR3 is TGTGCCAGCGGCACTAGCGGCCCCACAGATACGCAGTATTTT.

This clonotype was recorded a few times. J is TRBJ1-1 and V is TRBV2, with 7 bases matching TRBD1. The CDR3 loop spans 17 amino acids. Germline lookup yields CDR1 SNHLY and CDR2 FYNNEI. J lost 0 bases, V lost 8 bases, and 15 bases had no gene match. CDR3 in DNA: TGTGCCAGCCGATTAGGGACAGCGGGGGGTGTGAACACTGAAGCTTTCTTT. This encodes CASRLGTAGGVNTEAFF.

This clonotype turned up a few times. The rearrangement links TRBV25-1 to TRBJ2-7; 7 nucleotides agree with TRBD2. The CDR3 sequence is 14 residues long. The trim removed 1 base at V and 6 bases at J, leaving 6 bases unmatched. The germline CDR1 and CDR2 sequences are MGHDK and SYGVNS. This chain's CDR3 is CASSEWGGALEQYF. DNA of the CDR3: TGTGCCAGCAGTGAATGGGGAGGGGCCCTCGAGCAGTACTTC.

In this sample, this clonotype is medium-sized. This chain uses TRBV5-1 with TRBJ1-1; D uncertain. The CDR3 has 15 amino acids. The V end lost 0 bases, the J end lost 0 bases, and 9 bases lay between the germline ends. The germline V gene encodes CDR1 SGHRS and CDR2 YFSETQ. The CDR3 coding sequence is TGCGCCAGCAGCTTGGGGGTCCTGGTGAACACTGAAGCTTTCTTT. Its protein product is CASSLGVLVNTEAFF.

By its share, this clonotype is large (0.1 to 1%). The chain joins TRBV5-1 to TRBJ2-3, with D unresolved. Germline loops: CDR1 SGHRS, CDR2 YFSETQ. Trimming removed 4 bases at V and 2 bases at J, with 8 bases between. This CDR3 is 13 amino acids long. The CDR3 nucleotides read TGCGCCAGCAGCAGCGCTAACACAGATACGCAGTATTTT. Protein sequence: CASSSANTDTQYF.

The chain employs TRBV20-1 and TRBJ2-1; D gene unclear. In germline, CDR1 is DFQATT, CDR2 SNEGSKA (reference sequence). The CDR3 length is 12 residues. CDR3 bases: TGCAGCCTCAGAGCGATCTACAATGAGCAGTTCTTC. As protein: CSLRAIYNEQFF.

Relative to its sample, this clonotype is medium-sized. This rearrangement joins TRBV15 to TRBJ1-2, with a possible D match to TRBD1 (6 bases). The V gene's germline CDR1 is LNHNV and CDR2 YYDKDF (reference sequence). Trimming stripped 3 bases from V and 5 bases from J, with 13 bases between. This CDR3 has 14 amino acids. The CDR3 loop is CATSSDMRGYGYTF. CDR3 in DNA: TGTGCCACCAGCAGCGATATGAGGGGGTATGGCTACACCTTC.